Each of the 5 T cell receptor beta chains below was sequenced from the same sample in a study of PD-1 blockade in classical Hodgkin lymphoma. The time point here: cycle 4 day 1 (C4D1), after 5 to 7 weeks of nivolumab. All patients relapsed after autologous stem cell transplantation, and brentuximab vedotin exposure varied. Assay: immunoSEQ multiplex PCR; the TCRdb copy retains only in-frame clones and omits some. The repertoire has tens of thousands of clones, around 94% of them found once; the top ten carry about 8%. This material consisted of peripheral blood mononuclear cells (PBMCs), taken before the fourth cycle of nivolumab. Receptors originate from a human donor with classical Hodgkin lymphoma.

The chain has TRBV28 and TRBJ2-3; 7 nucleotides line up with TRBD2. The length of the CDR3 is 16 residues. From germline, CDR1 is MDHEN and CDR2 SYDVKM. Germline trimming cut 2 bases from V and 3 bases from J; bases unmatched to any gene: 8. CDR3 nucleotide sequence: TGTGCCAGCAGTTTAGCGGGAGTCCCACAAACAGATACGCAGTATTTT. Residues: CASSLAGVPQTDTQYF.

The V call is TRBV5-4, the J call TRBJ1-1; no firm D call. The CDR3 contains 15 residues. Germline CDR1 SGHNT, CDR2 YYREEE (reference sequence). V was trimmed by 0 bases and J by 0 bases, leaving 9 bases between them. CDR3 sequence (DNA): TGTGCCAGCAGCTTGGCCGGAGCCATGAACACTGAAGCTTTCTTT. Translated, it gives CASSLAGAMNTEAFF.

This sequence joins TRBV11-2 and TRBJ1-2; D gene uncertain. The CDR3 is 13 residues long. Germline V lookup: CDR1 SGHAT, CDR2 FQNNGV. V lost 6 bases to trimming and J lost 8 bases, with 16 bases between them. The CDR3, as DNA: TGTGCCAGCAGTCGTAGGTCCGGGGAAGGCTACACCTTC. It codes for CASSRRSGEGYTF.

The chain employs TRBV27 and TRBJ2-5; maybe TRBD1 (5 bases). The CDR3 covers 13 residues. Looked up from germline, CDR1 is MNHEY and CDR2 is SMNVEV (reference sequence). V lost 5 bases and J lost 1, with 8 bases in between. CDR3 nucleotide sequence: TGTGCCAGCAGTGACAGAGGCCAAGAGACCCAGTACTTC. Translated: CASSDRGQETQYF.

The rearrangement joins TRBV13 to TRBJ1-2; possible D gene TRBD1, 6 bases. The CDR3 spans 15 residues. V shed 1 base and J shed 8 bases, with 17 bases lying between them. Germline CDR1 PRHDT, CDR2 FYEKMQ (reference sequence). CDR3 nucleotides: TGTGCCAGCAGCTTAGATCTGGACAGCCTCCACGGCTACACCTTC. Translated: CASSLDLDSLHGYTF.